This TCR beta chain was profiled in a study of blood T cell repertoires in COVID-19. Turning to the study itself: Both acute and convalescent COVID-19 samples were obtained from the United States, Italy and Spain. T cells, B-cell-depleted T cells, or PBMCs supplied cDNA or gDNA.

The germline V gene encodes CDR1 SNHLY and CDR2 FYNNEI. J was trimmed by 1 base and V by 6 bases; bases with no gene match: 8. The CDR3 runs to 15 residues. Under the authors' procedure: Reference gene primer amplification gave nucleated cell count estimates. Produced via immunoSEQ multiplex PCR; TCRdb's table is partial and in-frame only. V, J and clone size were drawn from that table, and D and trimming were deduced from the DNA. The sample records 95,000 to 150,000 clones, 65% to 90% being singletons. The J gene is TRBJ1-1, the V gene TRBV2, with 7 positions matching TRBD1. The TCR originated in a man aged 80 or over with acute or convalescent COVID-19. The sequencing sample was made of peripheral blood. In nucleotides, the CDR3 is TGTGCCAGCAGGGAGGGGGCCCTAGGGAACACTGAAGCTTTCTTT. Translation gives CASREGALGNTEAFF.